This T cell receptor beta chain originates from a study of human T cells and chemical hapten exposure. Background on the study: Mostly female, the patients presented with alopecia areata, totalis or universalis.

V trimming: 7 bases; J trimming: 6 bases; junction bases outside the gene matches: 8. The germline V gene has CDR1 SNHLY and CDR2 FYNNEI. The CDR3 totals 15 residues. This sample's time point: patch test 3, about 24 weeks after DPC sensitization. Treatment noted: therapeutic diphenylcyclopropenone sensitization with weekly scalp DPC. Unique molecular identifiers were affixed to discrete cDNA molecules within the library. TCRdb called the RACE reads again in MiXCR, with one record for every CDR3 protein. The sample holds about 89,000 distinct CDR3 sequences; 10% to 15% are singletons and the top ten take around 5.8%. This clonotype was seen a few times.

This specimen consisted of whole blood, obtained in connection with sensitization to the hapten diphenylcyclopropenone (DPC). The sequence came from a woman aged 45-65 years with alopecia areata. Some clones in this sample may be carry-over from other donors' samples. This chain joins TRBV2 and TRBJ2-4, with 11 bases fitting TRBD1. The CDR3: CASNPDRGQRNIQYF. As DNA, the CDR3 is TGTGCCAGCAACCCGGACAGGGGGCAGAGAAACATTCAGTACTTC.